The rows below give T cell receptor beta chains drawn from one sample of a study of shared clonotypes between healthy human individuals. Profiled with immunoSEQ multiplex PCR; TCRdb holds only in-frame clones, not every one. The table has around 100,000 clones, around two thirds seen once. Sequenced sample: memory CD8+ T cells sorted from blood. These receptors all stem from a woman in her 30s in good health. Both conserved end residues are trimmed from each CDR3. A D gene is named only where the DNA matches it firmly. Size values are once, few and many counts, or a class for expanded clones, and some rows have none.

size: .
D: .
V: TRBV28
J: TRBJ1-2
CDR3: ASNLLIPGSDGYT

size: .
D: .
V: TRBV27
J: TRBJ2-7
CDR3: ASSKRQGPTGYEQY

size: .
D: .
V: TRBV5-8
J: TRBJ2-3
CDR3: ASSFSNTQY

size: once
D: .
V: TRBV4-1
J: TRBJ1-1
CDR3: ASSNRDILNTEAF

size: many
D: .
V: TRBV10-3
J: TRBJ2-7
CDR3: AIKAEGPYEQY

size: few
D: .
V: TRBV4-1
J: TRBJ2-7
CDR3: ASSLGQYYSYEQY

size: .
D: TRBD1
V: TRBV15
J: TRBJ2-7
CDR3: ATSRGPGQGADEQY

size: once
D: .
V: TRBV11-1
J: TRBJ2-7
CDR3: ASSLYSGEQY

size: .
D: .
V: TRBV6-5
J: TRBJ1-3
CDR3: ASSTGGLGNTIY

size: .
D: TRBD1
V: TRBV9
J: TRBJ2-7
CDR3: ASSPWDSAYEQY

size: .
D: TRBD2
V: TRBV16
J: .
CDR3: ASSQVREYEQY

size: .
D: TRBD1
V: TRBV30
J: TRBJ1-2
CDR3: AWSVPGQFYGYT

size: few
D: .
V: TRBV9
J: TRBJ1-1
CDR3: ASSVVGGYTEAF

size: few
D: .
V: TRBV25-1
J: TRBJ2-7
CDR3: ASSEGTGSYEQY

size: .
D: TRBD2
V: TRBV6-4
J: TRBJ2-1
CDR3: ASSYLLAGVGGEQF

size: .
D: TRBD1
V: TRBV5-1
J: TRBJ2-3
CDR3: ASSFGQGFSVDTQY

size: .
D: TRBD2
V: TRBV7-6
J: TRBJ2-2
CDR3: ASSQDSSGSPAGELF

size: .
D: .
V: TRBV5-6
J: TRBJ1-1
CDR3: ASSAVWTEAF

size: few
D: .
V: TRBV6-4
J: TRBJ2-3
CDR3: ASSATEEGDTQY

size: .
D: .
V: TRBV5-8
J: TRBJ2-3
CDR3: ASSPDRGRNTQY

size: .
D: .
V: TRBV7-6
J: TRBJ2-1
CDR3: ASSHLYWDFGNEQF

size: few
D: .
V: TRBV7-6
J: TRBJ2-1
CDR3: ASSLILGGEENEQF

size: .
D: .
V: TRBV10-3
J: TRBJ2-7
CDR3: AISESFAINYEQY

size: .
D: TRBD2
V: TRBV13
J: TRBJ2-1
CDR3: ASSSRGLAHEQF

size: .
D: .
V: TRBV18
J: TRBJ1-5
CDR3: ASSPRLGQPQH

size: many
D: TRBD1
V: TRBV19
J: TRBJ2-3
CDR3: ASQRQGMGTDTQY

size: .
D: TRBD2
V: TRBV15
J: TRBJ2-1
CDR3: ATGSSGLDSYNEQF

size: .
D: .
V: TRBV9
J: TRBJ2-7
CDR3: ASSPRLGEVYEQY

size: .
D: TRBD2
V: TRBV7-3
J: TRBJ2-5
CDR3: ASSFGGRSETQY

size: .
D: .
V: TRBV13
J: TRBJ1-1
CDR3: ASSGGGGRTDEAF

size: .
D: .
V: TRBV7-9
J: TRBJ2-1
CDR3: ASSWGDGLLNNEQF

size: .
D: .
V: TRBV7-9
J: TRBJ2-7
CDR3: ASSLVRGGYSYEQY

size: once
D: .
V: TRBV5-4
J: TRBJ1-2
CDR3: ASSLGTANYGYT

size: .
D: TRBD1
V: TRBV19
J: TRBJ2-7
CDR3: ASSRSRDRPYEQY

size: .
D: .
V: TRBV7-1
J: TRBJ2-7
CDR3: ASSPGPGYEQY

size: .
D: TRBD1
V: TRBV5-6
J: TRBJ1-2
CDR3: ASSLFDRAGYGYT

size: .
D: .
V: TRBV5-1
J: TRBJ2-7
CDR3: ASSLFQGPYEQY

size: few
D: .
V: TRBV7-9
J: TRBJ2-1
CDR3: ASSYSWDEQF

size: .
D: .
V: TRBV7-6
J: TRBJ2-1
CDR3: ASSFQEADNEQF

size: .
D: .
V: TRBV4-1
J: TRBJ1-6
CDR3: ASSQRRPFLGSPLH

size: .
D: .
V: TRBV4-1
J: TRBJ2-1
CDR3: ASSQAVRLSSYNEQF

size: .
D: .
V: TRBV6-6
J: TRBJ2-6
CDR3: ASSYGSSGANVLT

size: few
D: TRBD1
V: TRBV4-1
J: TRBJ1-5
CDR3: ASSQGHTGELEISNQPQH

size: .
D: TRBD2
V: TRBV15
J: TRBJ2-7
CDR3: ATSREETSGRALGEQY

size: .
D: .
V: TRBV19
J: TRBJ2-1
CDR3: ASRPYLGGSSYNEQF

size: .
D: .
V: TRBV7-9
J: TRBJ1-1
CDR3: ASSGQNEDTEAF

size: .
D: .
V: TRBV7-3
J: TRBJ1-1
CDR3: ASSFGMNTEAF

size: .
D: .
V: TRBV4-1
J: TRBJ1-5
CDR3: ASSSSGYQPQH

size: .
D: .
V: TRBV28
J: TRBJ1-2
CDR3: ASSTNSAQTINYGYT

size: .
D: TRBD1
V: TRBV15
J: TRBJ1-4
CDR3: ATSRGQGNEKLF

size: .
D: TRBD2
V: TRBV13
J: TRBJ2-5
CDR3: ASGSGMGETQY

size: once
D: .
V: TRBV27
J: TRBJ2-7
CDR3: ASSNWYEQY

size: .
D: .
V: TRBV27
J: TRBJ1-5
CDR3: ASSLDSTGLGQPQH